This TCR beta chain was captured by sequencing in a study of human T cells and chemical hapten exposure. Looking at the study overall: Small pooled library volume differences mainly caused per-sample TCR yield variation. Overall study findings and caveats: In comparison with controls, expanded TCRs gave rise to a significantly larger number of large CDR3 similarity clusters.

Time point indicated: patch test 2, 6 weeks after DPC sensitization. Treatment of the sample: therapeutic diphenylcyclopropenone sensitization with weekly scalp DPC. Those who donated were patients with alopecia, 18 to 70 years of age, and suitable for DPC. This CDR3 has 16 residues. Germline trimming cut 4 bases from V and 5 bases from J; bases unmatched to any gene: 13. Per the germline V gene, CDR1 is LNHDA and CDR2 is SQIVND (reference sequence). Ten or more counts support this clonotype. Its antigen is not identified. Authors' methods: Samples contained a median of approximately 100,000 TCRs, with a range of about 23,224 to 700,000. One entry per CDR3 protein results from TCRdb running MiXCR on the RACE reads. The V and J calls reflect TCRdb's pipeline rather than the authors' work. The data hold a few hundred thousand distinct CDR3 sequences, with 6% to 7% observed a single time.

The sequence derives from a young woman with alopecia areata. Some clones in this sample may be carry-over from other donors' samples. The sequences come from whole blood, collected in connection with sensitization to the hapten diphenylcyclopropenone (DPC). The chain has TRBV19 and TRBJ2-5; 7 bases agree with TRBD1. CDR3 nucleotide sequence: TGTGCCAGTAGTAGAAGCGCAGACAGGGCGAGGGAGACCCAGTACTTC. Its translation is CASSRSADRARETQYF.